Below, one TCR beta chain is given with its context. The antigen is unknown. Using its own MiXCR run on the 5' RACE reads, TCRdb lists one record per CDR3 protein. The sample holds about 530,000 distinct CDR3 sequences, about a fifth seen once. This CDR3 is built from 14 residues. The J segment lost 5 bases and the V segment lost 6 bases, leaving 5 bases of the junction unmatched. This entry is derived from a study of identical twins. Broader study findings: Insertions were fewer in abundant cord blood beta clonotypes, whereas memory repertoires showed none of this pattern.

These data also formed part of another study, on yellow fever vaccine responses in identical twins.

Sequenced material: CD4+ T cells sorted from blood. This clonotype was sampled from a young woman in good health. The chain is built from TRBV12-3 or TRBV12-4 and TRBJ2-5; 11 nucleotides agree with TRBD2. The chain's CDR3 is CASRVAGGPETQYF. The CDR3 DNA sequence: TGTGCCAGCAGAGTAGCGGGAGGGCCGGAGACCCAGTACTTC.